What follows is one TCR beta chain and its context. During colonoscopy, one to two rectal pinch biopsies were collected. The V gene end was trimmed by 4 bases and the J gene end by 8 bases; junction bases not matched to a gene: 7. CDR3 length: 14 residues. CDR1 SGHAT and CDR2 FQNNGV come from the germline V gene. The sample belongs to a study of pediatric ulcerative colitis. The method was immunoSEQ multiplex PCR; TCRdb's version includes in-frame clones alone and lacks a portion of them. The sample gives fewer than 30,000 clones, over 65% of which show up once; over 6.5% is in the top ten. This chain uses TRBV11-2 with TRBJ1-4, with TRBD1 matching over 7 bases. The receptor was isolated from a boy aged 5-17 years with severe ulcerative colitis. The sample taken for sequencing was gut tissue. Here the CDR3 reads CASSWGTVGEKLFF. As DNA, the CDR3 is TGTGCCAGCAGCTGGGGGACAGTTGGGGAAAAACTGTTTTTT.